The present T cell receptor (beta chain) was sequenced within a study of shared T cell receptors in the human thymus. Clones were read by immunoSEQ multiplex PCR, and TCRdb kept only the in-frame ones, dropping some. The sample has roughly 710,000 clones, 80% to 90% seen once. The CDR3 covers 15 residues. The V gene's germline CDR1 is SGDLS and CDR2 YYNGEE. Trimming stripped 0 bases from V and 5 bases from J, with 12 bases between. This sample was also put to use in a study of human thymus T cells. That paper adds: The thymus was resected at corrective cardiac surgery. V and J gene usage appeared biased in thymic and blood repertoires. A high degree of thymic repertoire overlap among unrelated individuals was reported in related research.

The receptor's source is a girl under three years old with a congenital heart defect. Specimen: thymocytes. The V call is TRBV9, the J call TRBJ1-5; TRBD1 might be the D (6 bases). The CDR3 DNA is TGTGCCAGCAGCGTAGCCAGGGGTTCTCATCAGCCCCAGCATTTT. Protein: CASSVARGSHQPQHF.